These T cell receptor beta chains were read from a single sample in a study of blood T cell repertoires in COVID-19. Repertoires were generated with immunoSEQ multiplex PCR, while TCRdb's copy carries only in-frame clones and drops some. Of 170,000 or so clones in the sample, over 80% are singletons; the top ten hold under 3%. The sequencing input was peripheral blood. These receptors came from a woman aged 55-69 years with acute or convalescent COVID-19. The CDR3 runs from the conserved cysteine through the conserved F or W. The D gene is left open where the match is weak. Expanded clones get a size class; other rows say once, few or many, or leave the size out.

>TRBV18|TRBD1|TRBJ2-2|-
CASSTGTGSTGELFF
TGTGCCAGCTCAACCGGGACAGGGTCAACCGGGGAGCTGTTTTTT
>TRBV7-2|TRBD2|TRBJ2-3|once
CASSTAGGPQDTQYF
TGTGCCAGCAGCACAGCGGGGGGGCCCCAAGATACGCAGTATTTT
>TRBV28|-|TRBJ1-2|-
CASGTSSYGYTF
TGTGCCAGCGGGACTTCCTCCTATGGCTACACCTTC
>TRBV7-3|-|TRBJ2-5|-
CASSSLETQYF
TGTGCCAGCAGCTCTTTAGAGACCCAGTACTTC
>TRBV5-1|TRBD1|TRBJ1-1|-
CASSPGDRWRTEAFF
TGCGCCAGCAGCCCGGGGGACAGGTGGAGGACTGAAGCTTTCTTT
>TRBV28|TRBD2|TRBJ2-3|-
CASSLSGTSVTDTQYF
TGTGCCAGCAGTTTGTCTGGGACTAGCGTCACAGATACGCAGTATTTT
>TRBV11-3|-|TRBJ2-2|-
CASSLVSGAGGELFF
TGTGCCAGCAGCTTAGTTTCAGGGGCCGGCGGGGAGCTGTTTTTT
>TRBV4-2|TRBD1|TRBJ1-5|-
CASSQIPGQGGNQPQHF
TGTGCCAGCAGCCAGATCCCGGGACAGGGAGGCAATCAGCCCCAGCATTTT
>TRBV12-3/TRBV12-4|-|TRBJ1-6|-
CASSFPGSPLHF
TGTGCCAGCAGTTTTCCAGGGTCACCCCTCCACTTT
>TRBV6-2/TRBV6-3|TRBD2|TRBJ2-7|-
CASSDGGGGGPAYEQYF
TGTGCCAGCAGTGACGGAGGCGGCGGGGGGCCCGCCTACGAGCAGTACTTC
>TRBV11-3|-|TRBJ2-2|-
CASTRGGPGELFF
TGTGCCAGCACCCGAGGTGGCCCCGGGGAGCTGTTTTTT
>TRBV19|-|TRBJ2-3|-
CASSDRGGGGTDTQYF
TGTGCCAGTAGTGACAGAGGGGGAGGGGGCACAGATACGCAGTATTTT
>TRBV11-2|TRBD1|TRBJ2-7|-
CASSPTTGTSYEQYF
TGTGCCAGCAGCCCGACGACAGGGACATCCTACGAGCAGTACTTC
>TRBV20-1|-|TRBJ1-2|-
CSAHIQGRYTF
TGCAGTGCCCATATACAGGGCCGGTACACCTTC
>TRBV4-2|-|TRBJ2-1|once
CASSQTTKSSNEQFF
TGTGCCAGCAGCCAGACTACAAAAAGCTCGAATGAGCAGTTCTTC
>TRBV24-1|-|TRBJ2-5|few
CATSDHYQETQYF
TGTGCCACCAGTGACCACTACCAAGAGACCCAGTACTTC
>TRBV2|TRBD1|TRBJ1-1|-
CASSRRQGANTEAFF
TGTGCCAGCAGTAGAAGACAGGGGGCGAACACTGAAGCTTTCTTT
>TRBV19|-|TRBJ1-3|-
CASGGGQIGNTIYF
TGTGCCAGTGGAGGAGGGCAGATCGGAAACACCATATATTTT
>TRBV19|TRBD2|TRBJ2-5|-
CASSIGGGKETQYF
TGTGCCAGTAGTATAGGCGGGGGGAAAGAGACCCAGTACTTC
>TRBV19|-|TRBJ1-2|few
CASEGGYGYTF
TGTGCCAGTGAGGGCGGCTATGGCTACACCTTC
>TRBV5-4|TRBD1|TRBJ1-4|-
CASSLNRGGNEKLFF
TGTGCCAGCAGCCTAAACAGGGGCGGAAATGAAAAACTGTTTTTT
>TRBV4-2|TRBD1|TRBJ2-2|-
CASSQGTGGGTGELFF
TGTGCCAGCAGCCAAGGGACAGGGGGAGGAACCGGGGAGCTGTTTTTT
>TRBV19|-|TRBJ2-2|-
CASSIMGQGSTGELFF
TGTGCCAGTAGTATAATGGGACAAGGGAGCACCGGGGAGCTGTTTTTT
>TRBV5-3|-|TRBJ1-2|-
CARSLGQFNYGYTF
TGTGCCAGAAGCTTGGGACAGTTTAACTATGGCTACACCTTC
>TRBV5-4|TRBD1|TRBJ1-4|once
CASSSRQGLNEKLFF
TGTGCCAGCAGCTCCCGACAGGGGCTTAATGAAAAACTGTTTTTT
>TRBV12-3/TRBV12-4|-|TRBJ2-2|-
CASSQGGDGELFF
TGTGCCAGCAGCCAGGGCGGTGACGGGGAGCTGTTTTTT
>TRBV4-3|-|TRBJ1-2|-
CASSQATGSASNYGYTF
TGCGCCAGCAGCCAAGCCACAGGGAGCGCGTCTAACTATGGCTACACCTTC
>TRBV7-2|-|TRBJ1-5|few
CASSTQGTGNQPQHF
TGTGCCAGCAGTACACAGGGAACCGGCAATCAGCCCCAGCATTTT
>TRBV4-1|-|TRBJ2-2|-
CASSHIRGFTGELFF
TGCGCCAGCAGCCACATCAGGGGATTCACCGGGGAGCTGTTTTTT
>TRBV6-2/TRBV6-3|TRBD1|TRBJ1-4|-
CASSYLGTAEKLFF
TGTGCCAGCAGTTACCTAGGGACAGCCGAAAAACTGTTTTTT
>TRBV9|TRBD2|TRBJ2-1|-
CASSVETPGLADYNEQFF
TGTGCCAGCAGCGTAGAGACCCCGGGACTAGCGGATTACAATGAGCAGTTCTTC
>TRBV6-5|TRBD1|TRBJ1-2|-
CASRGGQGNYGYTF
TGTGCCAGCAGGGGGGGACAGGGGAACTATGGCTACACCTTC
>TRBV5-5|-|TRBJ2-1|-
CASSFKLGQYNEQFF
TGTGCCAGCAGCTTCAAATTGGGACAATACAATGAGCAGTTCTTC
>TRBV29-1|TRBD1|TRBJ2-7|-
CSVEVPGTAYEQYF
TGCAGCGTTGAAGTGCCCGGGACAGCCTACGAGCAGTACTTC
>TRBV11-2|-|TRBJ1-1|-
CASSWSRARRTEAFF
TGTGCCAGCAGCTGGAGTCGGGCTAGGAGGACTGAAGCTTTCTTT
>TRBV4-1|TRBD1|TRBJ1-5|-
CASSPTDRGRNQPQHF
TGCGCCAGCAGCCCAACGGACAGGGGGAGGAATCAGCCCCAGCATTTT